This record looks at one T cell receptor beta chain sequence and its context. The sample belongs to a study of blood T cell repertoires in COVID-19. Study background: Specimens from acute and convalescent COVID-19 originated in the United States, Italy and Spain. From T cells, B-cell-depleted T cells, or PBMCs came the material, which was cDNA or gDNA.

Profiling relied on immunoSEQ multiplex PCR, and the TCRdb table lists in-frame clones only, not all of them. The profile shows a few hundred thousand clones, about nine tenths of them singletons. The Seattle patients joined while their infection was active and were tracked longitudinally afterward. This CDR3 has 14 residues. V was trimmed by 0 bases and J by 4 bases, leaving 9 bases between them. The germline V gene encodes CDR1 LGHNA and CDR2 YNFKEQ. This receptor was identified in a woman younger than 45 with COVID-19, enrolled during active disease. The V gene is TRBV4-2, the J gene TRBJ1-2, with a possible D match to TRBD1 (6 bases). Sequenced material: peripheral blood. CDR3 nucleotide sequence: TGTGCCAGCAGCCAAGACAGGGGCAGCTATGGCTACACCTTC. This sequence encodes CASSQDRGSYGYTF.